This record concerns one TCR beta chain sequence. The antigen remains undetermined. This entry comes from a study of shared clonotypes between healthy human individuals. The study's findings and limits: Collection of samples was limited to blood; tissue repertoires likely differ.

Those who donated were healthy HIV-negative adults, with no recent acute infections or vaccinations reported. Deep level was the assay's run setting. For every subset, genomic DNA was evenly distributed across several immunoSEQ plates. Profiled with immunoSEQ multiplex PCR; TCRdb holds only in-frame clones, not every one. The data hold 490,000 or so clones, with about 79% observed a single time. The clonotype originates from a woman aged 40-49 years in good health. Some clones in this sample may be carry-over from other donors' samples. Sequenced input: PBMCs.

CDR3 DNA sequence: TGTGCCAGCAGCTTAAACACCGGGGAGCTGTTTTTT. This codes for CASSLNTGELFF. V usage is TRBV7-2 and J usage is TRBJ2-2, with unresolved D. Germline V CDR1 and CDR2: SGHTA, FQGNSA. V gave up 2 bases and J gave up 2 bases, with 0 bases separating them. The CDR3 runs to 12 residues. The whole variable domain, remainder taken from reference TRBV7-2 and TRBJ2-2, is GAGVSQSPSNKVTEKGKDVELRCDPISGHTALYWYRQSLGQGLEFLIYFQGNSAPDKSGLPSDRFSAERTGGSVSTLTIQRTQQEDSAVYLCASSLNTGELFFGEGSRLTVL.